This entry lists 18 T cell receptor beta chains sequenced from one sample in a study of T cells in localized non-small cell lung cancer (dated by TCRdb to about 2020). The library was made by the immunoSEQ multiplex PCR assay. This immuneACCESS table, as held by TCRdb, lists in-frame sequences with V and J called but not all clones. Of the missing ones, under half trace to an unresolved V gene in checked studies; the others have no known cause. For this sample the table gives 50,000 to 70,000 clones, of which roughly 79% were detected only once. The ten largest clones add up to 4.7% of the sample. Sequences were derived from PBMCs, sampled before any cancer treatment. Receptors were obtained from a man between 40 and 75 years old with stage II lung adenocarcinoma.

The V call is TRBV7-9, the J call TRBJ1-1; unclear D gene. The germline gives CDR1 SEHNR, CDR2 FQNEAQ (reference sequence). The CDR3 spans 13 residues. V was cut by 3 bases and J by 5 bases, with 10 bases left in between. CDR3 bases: TGTGCCAGCAGCTTGGATAGCGCGACTGAAGCTTTCTTT. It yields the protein CASSLDSATEAFF.

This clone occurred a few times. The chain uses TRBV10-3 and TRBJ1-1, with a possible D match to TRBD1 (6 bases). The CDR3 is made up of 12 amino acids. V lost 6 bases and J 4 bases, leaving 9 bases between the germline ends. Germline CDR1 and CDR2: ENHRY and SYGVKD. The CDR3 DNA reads TGTGCCATCAGGGAAGGGGGCACTGAAGCTTTCTTT. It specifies CAIREGGTEAFF.

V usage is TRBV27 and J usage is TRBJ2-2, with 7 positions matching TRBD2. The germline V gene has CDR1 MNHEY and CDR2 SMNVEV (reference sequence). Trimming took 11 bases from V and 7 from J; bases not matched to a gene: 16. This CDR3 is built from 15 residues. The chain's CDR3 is CASRGREYKGGELFF. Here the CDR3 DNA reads TGTGCCTCCCGTGGGCGGGAGTATAAAGGCGGGGAGCTGTTTTTT.

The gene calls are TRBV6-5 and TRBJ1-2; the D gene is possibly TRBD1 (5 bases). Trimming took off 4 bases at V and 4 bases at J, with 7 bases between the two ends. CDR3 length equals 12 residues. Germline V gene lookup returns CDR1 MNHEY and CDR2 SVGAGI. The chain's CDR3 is CASSSTAYGYTF. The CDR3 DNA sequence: TGTGCCAGCAGTTCGACAGCCTATGGCTACACCTTC.

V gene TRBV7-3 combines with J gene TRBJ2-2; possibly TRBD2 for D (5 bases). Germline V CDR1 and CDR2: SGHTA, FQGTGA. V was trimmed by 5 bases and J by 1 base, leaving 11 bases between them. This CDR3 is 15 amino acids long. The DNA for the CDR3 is TGTGCCAGCAGCCCGCCGGGGAGGAACACCGGGGAGCTGTTTTTT. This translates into CASSPPGRNTGELFF.

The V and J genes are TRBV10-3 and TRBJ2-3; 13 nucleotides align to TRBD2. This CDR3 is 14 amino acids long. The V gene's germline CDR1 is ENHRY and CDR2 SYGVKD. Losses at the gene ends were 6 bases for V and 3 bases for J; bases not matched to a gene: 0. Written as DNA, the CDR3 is TGTGCCATCAGGACTAGCGGGAGGACAGATACGCAGTATTTT. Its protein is CAIRTSGRTDTQYF.

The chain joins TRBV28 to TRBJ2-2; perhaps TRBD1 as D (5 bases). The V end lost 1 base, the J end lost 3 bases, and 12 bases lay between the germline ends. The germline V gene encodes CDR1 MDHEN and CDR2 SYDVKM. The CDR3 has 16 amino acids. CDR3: CASSLSSGWDTGELFF. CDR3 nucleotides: TGTGCCAGCAGTTTATCTTCAGGGTGGGACACCGGGGAGCTGTTTTTT. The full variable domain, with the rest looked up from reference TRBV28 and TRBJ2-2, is DVKVTQSSRYLVKRTGEKVFLECVQDMDHENMFWYRQDPGLGLRLIYFSYDVKMKEKGDIPEGYSVSREKKERFSLILESASTNQTSMYLCASSLSSGWDTGELFFGEGSRLTVL.

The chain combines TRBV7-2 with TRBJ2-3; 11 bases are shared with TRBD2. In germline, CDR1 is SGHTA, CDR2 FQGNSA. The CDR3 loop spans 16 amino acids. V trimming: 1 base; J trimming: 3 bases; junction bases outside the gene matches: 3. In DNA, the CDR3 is TGTGCCAGCAGCTTAGTTAGCGGGAGGGGGACAGATACGCAGTATTTT. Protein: CASSLVSGRGTDTQYF.

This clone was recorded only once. The CDR3 region has the DNA TGTGCCAGCAGCTTAGATGGGGAAACAGGGACTGAAAAACTGTTTTTT. This sequence encodes CASSLDGETGTEKLFF. The V gene is TRBV7-9, the J gene TRBJ1-4; D possibly corresponds to TRBD1 (6 bases). Trimming removed 1 base from V and 7 bases from J, with 16 bases in between. The CDR3 totals 16 residues. Per the germline V gene, CDR1 is SEHNR and CDR2 is FQNEAQ (reference sequence).

The CDR3 nucleotides are TGCGCCAGCAGCTTGGGTCTAGCGGGAAAAGGAGAGACCCAGTACTTC. Protein product: CASSLGLAGKGETQYF. The V gene is TRBV5-1, the J gene TRBJ2-5, with 9 positions matching TRBD2. J lost 4 bases, V lost 0 bases, and 7 bases had no gene match. The length of the CDR3 is 16 residues. Germline V gene lookup returns CDR1 SGHRS and CDR2 YFSETQ. Based on the CDR3 plus reference TRBV5-1 and TRBJ2-5, the full variable domain is KAGVTQTPRYLIKTRGQQVTLSCSPISGHRSVSWYQQTPGQGLQFLFEYFSETQRNKGNFPGRFSGRQFSNSRSEMNVSTLELGDSALYLCASSLGLAGKGETQYFGPGTRLLVL.

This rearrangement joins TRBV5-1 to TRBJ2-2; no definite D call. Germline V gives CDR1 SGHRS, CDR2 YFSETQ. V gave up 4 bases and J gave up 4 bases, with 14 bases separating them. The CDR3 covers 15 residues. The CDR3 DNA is TGCGCCAGCAGCCCCAACGAGAGTGGCACCGGGGAGCTGTTTTTT. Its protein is CASSPNESGTGELFF.

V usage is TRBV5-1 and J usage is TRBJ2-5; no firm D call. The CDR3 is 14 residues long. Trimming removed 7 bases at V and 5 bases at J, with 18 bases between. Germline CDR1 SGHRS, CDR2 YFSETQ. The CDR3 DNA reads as TGCGCCAGCGCCCGCTGGGGAATCTTCGAGACCCAGTACTTC. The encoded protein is CASARWGIFETQYF.

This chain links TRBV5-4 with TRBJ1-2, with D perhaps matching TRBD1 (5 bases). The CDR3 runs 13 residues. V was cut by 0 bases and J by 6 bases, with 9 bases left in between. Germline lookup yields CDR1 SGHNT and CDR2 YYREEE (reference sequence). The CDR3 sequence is CASSLGGGDGYTF. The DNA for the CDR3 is TGTGCCAGCAGCTTGGGGGGCGGAGATGGCTACACCTTC.

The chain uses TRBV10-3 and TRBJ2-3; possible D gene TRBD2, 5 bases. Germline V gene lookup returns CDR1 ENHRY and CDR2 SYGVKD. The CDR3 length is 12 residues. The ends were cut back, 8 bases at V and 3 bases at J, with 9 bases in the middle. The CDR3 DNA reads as TGTGCCATCGGACTGAATACAGATACGCAGTATTTT. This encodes CAIGLNTDTQYF.

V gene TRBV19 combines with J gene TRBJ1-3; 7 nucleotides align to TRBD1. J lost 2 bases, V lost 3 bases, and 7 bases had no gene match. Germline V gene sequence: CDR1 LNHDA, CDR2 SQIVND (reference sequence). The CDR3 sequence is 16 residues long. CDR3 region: CASSIGGGTAGNTIYF. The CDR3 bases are TGTGCCAGTAGTATTGGAGGTGGGACAGCTGGAAACACCATATATTTT.

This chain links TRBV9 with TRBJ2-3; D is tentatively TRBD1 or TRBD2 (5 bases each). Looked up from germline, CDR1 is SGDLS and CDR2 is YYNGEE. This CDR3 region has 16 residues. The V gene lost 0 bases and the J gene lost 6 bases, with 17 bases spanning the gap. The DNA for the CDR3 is TGTGCCAGCAGCGTAGTCCGGGACCCTTTTAATGATACGCAGTATTTT. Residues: CASSVVRDPFNDTQYF.

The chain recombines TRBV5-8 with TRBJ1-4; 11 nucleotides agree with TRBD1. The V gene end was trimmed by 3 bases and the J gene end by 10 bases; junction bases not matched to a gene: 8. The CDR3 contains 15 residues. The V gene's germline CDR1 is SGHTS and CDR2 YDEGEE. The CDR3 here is CASSSTGTGGRKLFF. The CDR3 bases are TGTGCCAGCAGCTCTACTGGGACAGGGGGAAGAAAACTGTTTTTT.

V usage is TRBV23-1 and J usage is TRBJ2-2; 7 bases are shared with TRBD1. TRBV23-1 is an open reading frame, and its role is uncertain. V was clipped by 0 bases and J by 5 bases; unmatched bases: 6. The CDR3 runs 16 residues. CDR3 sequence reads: CASSQSRGPGTGELFF. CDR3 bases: TGCGCCAGCAGTCAATCAAGGGGGCCGGGGACCGGGGAGCTGTTTTTT.